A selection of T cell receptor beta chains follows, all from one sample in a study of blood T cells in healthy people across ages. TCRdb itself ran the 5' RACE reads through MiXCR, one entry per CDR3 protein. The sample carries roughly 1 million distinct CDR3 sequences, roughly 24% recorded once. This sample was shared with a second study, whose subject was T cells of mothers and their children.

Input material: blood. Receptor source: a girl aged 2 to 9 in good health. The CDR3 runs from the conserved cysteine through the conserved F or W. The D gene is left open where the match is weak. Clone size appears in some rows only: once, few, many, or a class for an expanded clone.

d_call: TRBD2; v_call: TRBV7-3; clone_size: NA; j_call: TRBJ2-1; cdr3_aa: CASSLFSAGDWNEQFF; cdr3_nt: TGTGCCAGCAGCTTATTCTCAGCGGGAGATTGGAATGAGCAGTTCTTC
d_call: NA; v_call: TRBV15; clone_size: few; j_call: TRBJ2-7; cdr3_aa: CATSMGLQDYEQYF; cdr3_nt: TGTGCCACCAGCATGGGACTTCAAGACTACGAGCAGTACTTC
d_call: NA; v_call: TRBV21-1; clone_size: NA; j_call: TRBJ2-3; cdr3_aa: CASSQGAGQGSLNTQYF; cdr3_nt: TGTGCCAGCAGCCAGGGGGCCGGACAGGGCTCTTTAAATACGCAGTATTTT
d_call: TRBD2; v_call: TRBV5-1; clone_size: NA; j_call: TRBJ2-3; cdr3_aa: CASSLVGLAESTDTQYF; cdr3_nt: TGCGCCAGCAGCCTTGTTGGACTAGCGGAAAGCACAGATACGCAGTATTTT
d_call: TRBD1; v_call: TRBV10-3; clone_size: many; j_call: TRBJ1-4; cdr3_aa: CATSGQGGEKLFF; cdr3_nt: TGTGCCACGTCGGGGCAGGGGGGTGAAAAACTGTTTTTT
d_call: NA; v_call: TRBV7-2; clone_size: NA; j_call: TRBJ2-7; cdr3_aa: CASSSGPGLRYEQYF; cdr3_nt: TGTGCCAGCAGCTCCGGGCCAGGGCTACGCTACGAGCAGTACTTC
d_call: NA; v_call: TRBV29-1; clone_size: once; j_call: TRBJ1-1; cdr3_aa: CSVHLDRGNTEAFF; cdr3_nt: TGCAGCGTTCATCTTGACCGGGGGAACACTGAAGCTTTCTTT
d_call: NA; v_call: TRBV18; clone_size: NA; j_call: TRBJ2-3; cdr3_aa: CASSGRPTDTQYF; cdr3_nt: TGTGCCAGCTCAGGACGGCCCACAGATACGCAGTATTTT
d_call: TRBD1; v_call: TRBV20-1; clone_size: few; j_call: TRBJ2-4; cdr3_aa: CSATGQVSAIQYF; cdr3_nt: TGCAGTGCTACGGGACAGGTCTCCGCGATTCAGTACTTC
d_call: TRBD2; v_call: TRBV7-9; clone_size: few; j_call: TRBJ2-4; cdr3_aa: CASSFGGLDIQYF; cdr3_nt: TGTGCCAGCAGCTTCGGGGGACTAGACATTCAGTACTTC
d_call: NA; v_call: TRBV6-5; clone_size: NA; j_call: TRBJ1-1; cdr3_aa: CASSEVARNTEAFF; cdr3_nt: TGTGCCAGCAGTGAAGTTGCCAGGAACACTGAAGCTTTCTTT
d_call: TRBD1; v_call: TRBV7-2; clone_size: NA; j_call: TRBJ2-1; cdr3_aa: CASSLMAGGYNEQFF; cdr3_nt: TGTGCCAGCAGCTTAATGGCAGGGGGCTACAATGAGCAGTTCTTC
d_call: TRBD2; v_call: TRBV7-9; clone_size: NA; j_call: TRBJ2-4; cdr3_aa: CASQQGGGKNIQYF; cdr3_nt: TGTGCCAGCCAGCAGGGCGGGGGCAAAAACATTCAGTACTTC
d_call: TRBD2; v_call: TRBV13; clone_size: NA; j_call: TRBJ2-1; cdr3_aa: CASSAGLAGTFKNNEQFF; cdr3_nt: TGTGCCAGCAGCGCGGGACTAGCGGGGACTTTTAAAAACAATGAGCAGTTCTTC
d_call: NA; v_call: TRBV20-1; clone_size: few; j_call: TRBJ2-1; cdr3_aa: CSAKDIRGGYNEQFF; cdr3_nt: TGCAGTGCAAAAGACATCCGCGGCGGGTACAATGAGCAGTTCTTC
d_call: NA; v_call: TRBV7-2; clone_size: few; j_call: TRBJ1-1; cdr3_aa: CASSFAAGVITEAFF; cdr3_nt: TGTGCCAGCAGCTTCGCTGCAGGGGTTATCACTGAAGCTTTCTTT
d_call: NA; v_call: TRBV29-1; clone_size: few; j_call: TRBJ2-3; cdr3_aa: CSVISSGTDTQYF; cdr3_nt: TGCAGCGTTATCTCTAGCGGCACAGATACGCAGTATTTT
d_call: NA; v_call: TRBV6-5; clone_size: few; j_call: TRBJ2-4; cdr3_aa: CASSYSMTASTKNIQYF; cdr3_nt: TGTGCCAGCAGTTACTCGATGACAGCAAGTACCAAAAACATTCAGTACTTC
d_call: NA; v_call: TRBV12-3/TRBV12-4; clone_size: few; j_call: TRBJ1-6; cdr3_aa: CASSFAGRSPLHF; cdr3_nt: TGTGCCAGCAGTTTCGCAGGGAGGTCACCCCTCCACTTT
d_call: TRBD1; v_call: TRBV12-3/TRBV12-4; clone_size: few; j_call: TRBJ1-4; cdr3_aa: CASSYGQGAEKLFF; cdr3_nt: TGTGCCAGCAGTTATGGACAGGGGGCTGAAAAACTGTTTTTT
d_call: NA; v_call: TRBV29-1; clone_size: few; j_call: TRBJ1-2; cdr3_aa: CSVERSTGYTF; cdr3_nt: TGCAGCGTTGAGCGTAGTACTGGCTACACCTTC
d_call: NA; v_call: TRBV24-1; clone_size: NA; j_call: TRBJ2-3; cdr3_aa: CATSDFTGTDTQYF; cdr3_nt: TGTGCCACCAGTGATTTCACAGGGACGGATACGCAGTATTTT
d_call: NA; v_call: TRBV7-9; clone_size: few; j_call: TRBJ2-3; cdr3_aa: CASSPPRGGPHRADTQYF; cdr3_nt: TGTGCCAGCAGCCCCCCCCGAGGGGGTCCCCATCGGGCGGATACGCAGTATTTT
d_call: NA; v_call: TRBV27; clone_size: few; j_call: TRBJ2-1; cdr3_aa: CASGASGFHEQFF; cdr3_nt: TGTGCCAGCGGGGCGTCAGGTTTCCATGAGCAGTTCTTC
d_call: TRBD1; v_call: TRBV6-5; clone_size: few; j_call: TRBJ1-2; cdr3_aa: CASTGTGGVYGYTF; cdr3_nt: TGTGCCAGCACCGGGACAGGGGGCGTCTATGGCTACACCTTC
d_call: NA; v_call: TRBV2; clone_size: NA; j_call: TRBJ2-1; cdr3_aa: CAIPGTGGYEQFF; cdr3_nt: TGTGCCATCCCCGGGACTGGAGGCTATGAGCAGTTCTTC
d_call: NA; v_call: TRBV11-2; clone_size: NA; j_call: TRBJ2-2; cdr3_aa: CASSLSENTGELFF; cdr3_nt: TGTGCCAGCTCGTTAAGCGAGAACACCGGGGAGCTGTTTTTT
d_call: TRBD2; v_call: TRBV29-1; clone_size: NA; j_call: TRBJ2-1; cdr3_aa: CSAISVGGSLNEQFF; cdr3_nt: TGCAGCGCCATATCGGTAGGCGGGAGTTTAAATGAGCAGTTCTTC